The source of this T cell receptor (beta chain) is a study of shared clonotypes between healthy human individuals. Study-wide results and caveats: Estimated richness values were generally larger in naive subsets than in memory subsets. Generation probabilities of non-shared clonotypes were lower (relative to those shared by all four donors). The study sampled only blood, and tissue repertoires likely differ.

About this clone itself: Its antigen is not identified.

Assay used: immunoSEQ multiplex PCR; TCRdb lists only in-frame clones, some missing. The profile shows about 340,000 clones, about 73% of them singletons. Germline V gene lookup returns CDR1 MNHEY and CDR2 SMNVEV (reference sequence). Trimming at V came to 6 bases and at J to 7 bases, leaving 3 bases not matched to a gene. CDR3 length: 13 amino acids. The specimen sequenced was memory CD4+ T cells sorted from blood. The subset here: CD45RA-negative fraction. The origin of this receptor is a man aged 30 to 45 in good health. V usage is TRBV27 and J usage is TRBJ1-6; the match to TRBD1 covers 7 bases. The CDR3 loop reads CASSRQGNSPLHF. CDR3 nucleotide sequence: TGTGCCAGCAGCAGACAGGGAAATTCACCCCTCCACTTT.